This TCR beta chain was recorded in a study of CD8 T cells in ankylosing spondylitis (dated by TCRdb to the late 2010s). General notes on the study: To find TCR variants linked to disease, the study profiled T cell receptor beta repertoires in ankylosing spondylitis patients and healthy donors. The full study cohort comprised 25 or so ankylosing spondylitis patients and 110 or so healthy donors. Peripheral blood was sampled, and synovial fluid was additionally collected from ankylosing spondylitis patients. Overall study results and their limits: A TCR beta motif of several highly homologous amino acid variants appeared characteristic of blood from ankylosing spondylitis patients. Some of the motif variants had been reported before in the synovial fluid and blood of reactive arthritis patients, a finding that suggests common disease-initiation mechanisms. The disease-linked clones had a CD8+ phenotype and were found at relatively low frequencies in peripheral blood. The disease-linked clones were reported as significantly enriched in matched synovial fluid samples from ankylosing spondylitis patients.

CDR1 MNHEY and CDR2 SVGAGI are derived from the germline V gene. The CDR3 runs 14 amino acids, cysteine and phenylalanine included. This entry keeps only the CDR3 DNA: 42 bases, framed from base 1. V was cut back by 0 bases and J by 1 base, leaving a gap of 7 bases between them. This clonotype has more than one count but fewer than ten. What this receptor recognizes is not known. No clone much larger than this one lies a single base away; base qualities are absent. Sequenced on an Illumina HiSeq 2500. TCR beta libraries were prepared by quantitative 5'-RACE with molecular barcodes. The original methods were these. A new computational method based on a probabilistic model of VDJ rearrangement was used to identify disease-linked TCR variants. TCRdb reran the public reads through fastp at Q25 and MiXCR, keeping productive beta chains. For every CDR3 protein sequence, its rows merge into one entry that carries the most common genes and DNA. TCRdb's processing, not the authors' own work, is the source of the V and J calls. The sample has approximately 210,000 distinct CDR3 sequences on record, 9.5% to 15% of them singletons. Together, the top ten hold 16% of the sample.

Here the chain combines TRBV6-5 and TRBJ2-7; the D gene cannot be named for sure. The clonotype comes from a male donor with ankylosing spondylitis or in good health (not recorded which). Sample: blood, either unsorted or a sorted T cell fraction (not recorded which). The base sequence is TGTGCCAGCAGTTACTCGGCCGGTTCCTACGAGCAGTACTTC. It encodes CASSYSAGSYEQYF.